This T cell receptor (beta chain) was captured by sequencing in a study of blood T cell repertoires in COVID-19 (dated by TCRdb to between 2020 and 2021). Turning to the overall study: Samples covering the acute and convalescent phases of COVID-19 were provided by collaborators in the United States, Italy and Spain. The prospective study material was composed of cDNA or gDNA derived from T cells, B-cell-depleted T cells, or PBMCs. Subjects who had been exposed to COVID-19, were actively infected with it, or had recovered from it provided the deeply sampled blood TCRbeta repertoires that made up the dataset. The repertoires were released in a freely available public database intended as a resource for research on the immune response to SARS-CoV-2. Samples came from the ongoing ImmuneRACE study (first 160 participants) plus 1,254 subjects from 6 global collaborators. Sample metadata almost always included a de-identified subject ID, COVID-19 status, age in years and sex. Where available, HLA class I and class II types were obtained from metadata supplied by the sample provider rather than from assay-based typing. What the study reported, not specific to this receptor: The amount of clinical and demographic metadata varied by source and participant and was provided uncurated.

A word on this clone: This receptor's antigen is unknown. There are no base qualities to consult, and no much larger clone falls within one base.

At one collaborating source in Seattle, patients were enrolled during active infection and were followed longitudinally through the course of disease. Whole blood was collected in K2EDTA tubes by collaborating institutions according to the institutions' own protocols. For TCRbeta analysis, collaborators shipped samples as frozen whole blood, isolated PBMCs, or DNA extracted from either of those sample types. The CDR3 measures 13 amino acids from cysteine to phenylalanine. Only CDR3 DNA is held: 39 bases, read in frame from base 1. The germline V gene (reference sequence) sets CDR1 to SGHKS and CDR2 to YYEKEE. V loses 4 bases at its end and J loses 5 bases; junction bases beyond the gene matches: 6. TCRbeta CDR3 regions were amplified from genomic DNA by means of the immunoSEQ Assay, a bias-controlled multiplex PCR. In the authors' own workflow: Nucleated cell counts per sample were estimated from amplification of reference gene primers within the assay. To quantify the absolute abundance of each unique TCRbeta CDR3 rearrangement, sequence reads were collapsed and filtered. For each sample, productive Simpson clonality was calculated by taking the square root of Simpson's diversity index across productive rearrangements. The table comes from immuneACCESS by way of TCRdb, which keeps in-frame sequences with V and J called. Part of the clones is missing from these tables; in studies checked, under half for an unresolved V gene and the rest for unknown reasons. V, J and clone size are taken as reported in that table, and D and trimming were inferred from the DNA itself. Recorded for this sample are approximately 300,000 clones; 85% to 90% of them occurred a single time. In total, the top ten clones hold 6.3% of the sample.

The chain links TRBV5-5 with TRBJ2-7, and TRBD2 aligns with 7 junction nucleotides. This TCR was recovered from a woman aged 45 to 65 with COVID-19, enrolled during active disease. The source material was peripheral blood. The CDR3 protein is CASSPGLYHEQYF. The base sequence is TGTGCCAGCAGCCCGGGACTATATCACGAGCAGTACTTC. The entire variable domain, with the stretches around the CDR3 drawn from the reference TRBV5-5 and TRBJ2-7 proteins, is DAGVTQSPTHLIKTRGQQVTLRCSPISGHKSVSWYQQVLGQGPQFIFQYYEKEERGRGNFPDRFSARQFPNYSSELNVNALLLGDSALYLCASSPGLYHEQYFGPGTRLTVT.